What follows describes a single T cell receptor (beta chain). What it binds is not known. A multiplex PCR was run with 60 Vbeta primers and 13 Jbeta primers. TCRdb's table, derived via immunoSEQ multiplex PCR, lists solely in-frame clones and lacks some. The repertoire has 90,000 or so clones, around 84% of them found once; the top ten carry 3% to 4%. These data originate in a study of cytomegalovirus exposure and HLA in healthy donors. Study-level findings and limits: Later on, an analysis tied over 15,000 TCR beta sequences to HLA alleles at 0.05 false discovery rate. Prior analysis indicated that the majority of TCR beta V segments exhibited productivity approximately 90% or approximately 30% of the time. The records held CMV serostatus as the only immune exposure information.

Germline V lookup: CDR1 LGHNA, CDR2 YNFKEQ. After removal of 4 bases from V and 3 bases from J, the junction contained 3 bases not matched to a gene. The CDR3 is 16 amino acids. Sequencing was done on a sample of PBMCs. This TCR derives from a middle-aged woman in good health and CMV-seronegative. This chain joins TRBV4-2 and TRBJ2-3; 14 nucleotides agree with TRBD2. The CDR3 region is CASSPGTSGRTDTQYF. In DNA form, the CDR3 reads TGTGCCAGCAGCCCGGGGACTAGCGGGAGAACAGATACGCAGTATTTT.